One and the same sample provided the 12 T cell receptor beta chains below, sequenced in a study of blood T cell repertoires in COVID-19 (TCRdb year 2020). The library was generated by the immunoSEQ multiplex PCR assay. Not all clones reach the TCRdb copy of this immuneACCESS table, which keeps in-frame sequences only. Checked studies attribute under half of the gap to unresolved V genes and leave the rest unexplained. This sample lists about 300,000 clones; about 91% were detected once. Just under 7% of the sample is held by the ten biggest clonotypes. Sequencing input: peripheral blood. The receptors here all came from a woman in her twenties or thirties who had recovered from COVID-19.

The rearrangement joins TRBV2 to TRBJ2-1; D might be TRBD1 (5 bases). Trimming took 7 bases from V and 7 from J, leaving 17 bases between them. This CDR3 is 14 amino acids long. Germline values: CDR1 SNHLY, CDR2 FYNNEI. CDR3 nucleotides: TGTGCCAGCACTTACCTACAGGATAATAATGAGCAGTTCTTC. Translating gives CASTYLQDNNEQFF.

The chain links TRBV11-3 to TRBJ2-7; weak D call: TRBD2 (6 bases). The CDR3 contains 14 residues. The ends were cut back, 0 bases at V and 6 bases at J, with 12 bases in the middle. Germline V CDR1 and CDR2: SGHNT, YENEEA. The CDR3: CASSLDGGQVEQYF. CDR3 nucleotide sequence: TGTGCCAGCAGCTTAGACGGGGGTCAGGTCGAGCAGTACTTC.

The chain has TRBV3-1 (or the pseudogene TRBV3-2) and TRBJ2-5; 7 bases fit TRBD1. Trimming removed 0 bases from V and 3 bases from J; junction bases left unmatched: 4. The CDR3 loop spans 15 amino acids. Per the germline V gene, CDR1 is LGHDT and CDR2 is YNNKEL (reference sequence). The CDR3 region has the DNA TGTGCCAGCAGCCAAGACAGGGGGTATGAAGAGACCCAGTACTTC. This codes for CASSQDRGYEETQYF.

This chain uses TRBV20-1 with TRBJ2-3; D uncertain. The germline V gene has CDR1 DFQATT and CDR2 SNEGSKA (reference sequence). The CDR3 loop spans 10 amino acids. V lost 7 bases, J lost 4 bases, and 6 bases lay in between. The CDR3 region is CSVSADTQYF. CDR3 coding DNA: TGCAGTGTTTCGGCAGATACGCAGTATTTT.

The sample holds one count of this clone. The CDR3: CASSQLSGNTIYF. CDR3 sequence (DNA): TGCGCCAGCAGCCAACTCAGTGGAAACACCATATATTTT. The V gene is TRBV4-1, the J gene TRBJ1-3, with D hard to call. Per germline, CDR1 MGHRA and CDR2 YSYEKL. Trimming stripped 2 bases from V and 3 bases from J, with 5 bases between. The CDR3 is 13 amino acids.

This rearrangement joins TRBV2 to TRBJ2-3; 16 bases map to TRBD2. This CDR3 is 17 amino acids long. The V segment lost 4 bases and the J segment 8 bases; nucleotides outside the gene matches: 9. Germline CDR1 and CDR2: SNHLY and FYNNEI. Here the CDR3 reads CASSGGTGLAGGPTQYF. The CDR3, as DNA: TGTGCCAGCAGTGGAGGAACGGGACTAGCGGGGGGGCCTACGCAGTATTTT.

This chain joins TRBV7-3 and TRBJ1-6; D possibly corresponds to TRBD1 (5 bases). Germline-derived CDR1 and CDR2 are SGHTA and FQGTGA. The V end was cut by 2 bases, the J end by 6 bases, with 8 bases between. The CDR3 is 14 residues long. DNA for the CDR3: TGTGCCAGCAGCTTACGACAGCGTAATTCACCCCTCCACTTT. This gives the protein CASSLRQRNSPLHF. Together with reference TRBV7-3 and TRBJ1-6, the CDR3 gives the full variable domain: GAGVSQTPSNKVTEKGKYVELRCDPISGHTALYWYRQSLGQGPEFLIYFQGTGAADDSGLPNDRFFAVRPEGSVSTLKIQRTERGDSAVYLCASSLRQRNSPLHFGNGTRLTVT.

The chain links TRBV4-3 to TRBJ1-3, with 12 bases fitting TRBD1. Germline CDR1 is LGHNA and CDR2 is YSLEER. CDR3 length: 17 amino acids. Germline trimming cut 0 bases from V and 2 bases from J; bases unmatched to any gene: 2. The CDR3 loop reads CASSQEGTGGPGNTIYF. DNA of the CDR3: TGCGCCAGCAGCCAAGAAGGGACAGGGGGCCCTGGAAACACCATATATTTT.

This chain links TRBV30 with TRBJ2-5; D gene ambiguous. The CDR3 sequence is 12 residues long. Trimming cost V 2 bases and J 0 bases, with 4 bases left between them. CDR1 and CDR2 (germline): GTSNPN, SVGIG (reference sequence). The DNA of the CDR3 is TGTGCCTGGAGTCAGTACCAAGAGACCCAGTACTTC. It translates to CAWSQYQETQYF.

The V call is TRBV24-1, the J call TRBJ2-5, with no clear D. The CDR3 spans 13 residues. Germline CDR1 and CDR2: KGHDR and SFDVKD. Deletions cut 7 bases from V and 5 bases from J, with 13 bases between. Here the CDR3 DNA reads TGTGCCACCAGAGCGCTAAAATCCGAGACCCAGTACTTC. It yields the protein CATRALKSETQYF.

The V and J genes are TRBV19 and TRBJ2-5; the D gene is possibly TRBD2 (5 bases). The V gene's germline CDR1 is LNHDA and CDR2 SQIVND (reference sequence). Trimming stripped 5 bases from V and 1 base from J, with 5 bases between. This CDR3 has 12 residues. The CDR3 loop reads CASSEGQETQYF. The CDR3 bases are TGTGCCAGTAGTGAGGGCCAAGAGACCCAGTACTTC.

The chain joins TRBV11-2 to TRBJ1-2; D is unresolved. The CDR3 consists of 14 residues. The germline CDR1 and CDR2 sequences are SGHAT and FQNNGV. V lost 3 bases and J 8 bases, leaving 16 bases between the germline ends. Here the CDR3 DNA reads TGTGCCAGCAGCTTTTTTGAGGGAACCCGAGGCTACACCTTC. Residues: CASSFFEGTRGYTF.